The T cell receptor (beta chain) described here comes from a study of T cells in narcolepsy. Germline V gene lookup returns CDR1 LNHDA and CDR2 SQIVND (reference sequence). The CDR3 extends over 13 amino acids. Trimming cost V 2 bases and J 1 base, with 5 bases left between them. Comment on this clone: The antigen remains unidentified.

The data were produced by immunoSEQ multiplex PCR, yet TCRdb's version contains in-frame clones alone and is incomplete. The table records tens of thousands of clones, roughly four fifths of them present only once. Study-level findings and limits: Comparing one patient's CSF and blood CD4+ clonotypes highlighted HCRT- and TRIB2-specific autoreactive clonotypes. Reportedly, autoreactive clonotypes were serially detected in patients' blood but not controls'.

The sequence came from a human donor with narcolepsy. This rearrangement joins TRBV19 to TRBJ2-5; D not resolved. The sequenced sample consisted of CD45RA- memory CD4+ T cells from PBMCs. CDR3 in DNA: TGTGCCAGTAGTATAAGCGTCCAAGAGACCCAGTACTTC. Protein: CASSISVQETQYF.